What follows are 14 T cell receptor beta chains derived from one specimen sequenced in a study of blood T cell repertoires in COVID-19. Measured with immunoSEQ multiplex PCR; TCRdb has only the in-frame clones, and not every one. The sample consists of about 120,000 clones, 85% to 90% of them appearing once. Material: peripheral blood. The source of these receptors is a woman aged 60-75 years with COVID-19, enrolled during active disease.

This chain joins TRBV5-1 and TRBJ1-2; 8 positions agree with TRBD1. From germline, CDR1 is SGHRS and CDR2 YFSETQ. With V trimmed by 4 bases and J by 5 bases, 7 bases remained unmatched. CDR3 length: 14 residues. DNA of the CDR3: TGCGCCAGCAGCCCGCCGGGACAGGCGTATGGCTACACCTTC. It yields the protein CASSPPGQAYGYTF.

This chain links TRBV6-6 with TRBJ1-4; D gene ambiguous. Germline V gene data show CDR1 as MNHNY and CDR2 as SVGAGI (reference sequence). The CDR3 spans 14 residues. With 7 bases removed from V and 7 bases from J, the gap between germline ends came to 16 bases. CDR3 sequence: CASTGGSPPEKLFF. The CDR3 coding sequence is TGTGCCAGCACCGGAGGGTCCCCTCCTGAAAAACTGTTTTTT.

The chain couples TRBV18 to TRBJ1-2; 7 bases map to TRBD1. CDR1 and CDR2 from the germline V gene are KGHSH and LQKENI. The CDR3 is 14 amino acids. With V trimmed by 3 bases and J by 8 bases, 9 bases remained unmatched. The CDR3 bases are TGTGCCAGCTCACCGTCGGACAGGTGGAGCGGCTACACCTTC. It yields the protein CASSPSDRWSGYTF.

V and J are TRBV7-8 and TRBJ2-1; possibly TRBD2 for D (5 bases). The CDR3 spans 14 residues. CDR1 SGHVS and CDR2 FQNEAQ come from the germline V gene. V gave up 1 base and J gave up 1 base, with 5 bases separating them. CDR3 in amino acids: CASSLGRSYNEQFF. The DNA of the CDR3 is TGTGCCAGCAGCTTAGGGAGGTCCTACAATGAGCAGTTCTTC. The whole variable domain, filled in from reference TRBV7-8 and TRBJ2-1, reads GAGVSQSPRYKVAKRGQDVALRCDPISGHVSLFWYQQALGQGPEFLTYFQNEAQLDKSGLPSDRFFAERPEGSVSTLKIQRTQQEDSAVYLCASSLGRSYNEQFFGPGTRLTVL.

The chain couples TRBV7-2 to TRBJ2-3; 11 positions agree with TRBD2. CDR3 length: 18 amino acids. Germline V gene data show CDR1 as SGHTA and CDR2 as FQGNSA. The V gene end was trimmed by 2 bases and the J gene end by 5 bases; junction bases not matched to a gene: 12. In DNA form, the CDR3 reads TGTGCCAGCAGCTTACGATCCATAGCGGGGGGGCCCGAAGATACGCAGTATTTT. Translation: CASSLRSIAGGPEDTQYF.

V usage is TRBV7-9 and J usage is TRBJ2-5; tentatively, D is TRBD1 (6 bases). The germline V and J ends were trimmed by 5 bases and 5 bases, with 15 bases remaining between them. CDR1 is SEHNR, CDR2 FQNEAQ, per germline (reference sequence). The CDR3 totals 14 residues. CDR3 DNA sequence: TGTGCCAGCAGCACCAGGGGATCCGAGGAGACCCAGTACTTC. It specifies CASSTRGSEETQYF.

V gene TRBV5-1 combines with J gene TRBJ1-5; the D gene is possibly TRBD1 (6 bases). The V and J ends lost 4 bases and 6 bases respectively, with 17 bases between them. The CDR3 sequence is 15 residues long. Germline V CDR1 and CDR2: SGHRS, YFSETQ. CDR3 bases: TGCGCCAGCAGCCCCGAAGGGACAACCAGTCAGCCCCAGCATTTT. Translating it yields CASSPEGTTSQPQHF. Using reference TRBV5-1 and TRBJ1-5 for the parts outside the CDR3, the full variable domain is KAGVTQTPRYLIKTRGQQVTLSCSPISGHRSVSWYQQTPGQGLQFLFEYFSETQRNKGNFPGRFSGRQFSNSRSEMNVSTLELGDSALYLCASSPEGTTSQPQHFGDGTRLSIL.

J is TRBJ1-6 and V is TRBV19; 7 bases map to TRBD1. The V gene end was trimmed by 4 bases and the J gene end by 1 base; junction bases not matched to a gene: 7. The CDR3 covers 17 residues. Germline CDR1 and CDR2: LNHDA and SQIVND (reference sequence). The CDR3 loop is CASSNLQGQSYNSPLHF. Written as DNA, the CDR3 is TGTGCCAGTAGTAACTTACAGGGACAGTCCTATAATTCACCCCTCCACTTT.

The chain carries TRBV27 and TRBJ1-1, with 12 bases matching TRBD1. The CDR3 is 14 residues long. After removal of 5 bases from V and 10 bases from J, the junction contained 8 bases not matched to a gene. Germline V gives CDR1 MNHEY, CDR2 SMNVEV (reference sequence). Here the CDR3 reads CASSKGQGARRAFF. CDR3 bases: TGTGCCAGCAGTAAGGGACAGGGGGCAAGGAGAGCTTTCTTT.

The chain recombines TRBV30 with TRBJ1-1, with D hard to call. The germline V and J ends were trimmed by 0 bases and 3 bases, with 5 bases remaining between them. CDR1 is GTSNPN and CDR2 is SVGIG in the germline V gene (reference sequence). The CDR3 totals 12 residues. CDR3 sequence reads: CAWSVLDTEAFF. CDR3 nucleotides: TGTGCCTGGAGTGTACTGGACACTGAAGCTTTCTTT. Looking up the rest from reference TRBV30 and TRBJ1-1 gives the full variable domain: SQTIHQWPATLVQPVGSPLSLECTVEGTSNPNLYWYRQAAGRGLQLLFYSVGIGQISSEVPQNLSASRPQDRQFILSSKKLLLSDSGFYLCAWSVLDTEAFFGQGTRLTVV.

This chain links TRBV7-3 with TRBJ1-3; tentative D call: TRBD1 (6 bases). The CDR3 is 16 residues long. Germline lookup yields CDR1 SGHTA and CDR2 FQGTGA. V was trimmed by 2 bases and J by 3 bases, leaving 14 bases between them. This CDR3 is CASSLSDSPIGNTIYF. The CDR3 DNA reads TGTGCCAGCAGCTTATCGGACAGCCCCATTGGAAACACCATATATTTT.

V usage is TRBV10-3 and J usage is TRBJ2-6, with unresolved D. The germline CDR1 and CDR2 sequences are ENHRY and SYGVKD. The V end lost 11 bases, the J end lost 1 base, and 3 bases lay between the germline ends. This CDR3 has 11 residues. The DNA for the CDR3 is TGTGCCCTTTCTGGGGCCAACGTCCTGACTTTC. It encodes CALSGANVLTF.

The rearrangement uses TRBV9 and TRBJ2-1; D remains unclear. Trimming left V 0 bases short and J 9 bases short, with 25 bases between. The V gene's germline CDR1 is SGDLS and CDR2 YYNGEE. The CDR3 is 18 residues long. The CDR3 sequence: CASSVVVSERPQEVEQFF. CDR3 DNA sequence: TGTGCCAGCAGCGTAGTAGTCTCCGAGAGGCCCCAAGAGGTTGAGCAGTTCTTC.

The chain links TRBV6-2 or TRBV6-3 to TRBJ1-1, with D possibly TRBD1 on 5 matching bases. The CDR3 contains 14 residues. Looked up from germline, CDR1 is MNHEY and CDR2 is SVGEGT. Trimming left V 2 bases short and J 3 bases short, with 10 bases between. In nucleotides, the CDR3 is TGTGCCAGCAGTTACGGCCCAGGGTACACTGAAGCTTTCTTT. Its protein is CASSYGPGYTEAFF.